This TCR beta chain comes out of a study of cytomegalovirus exposure and HLA in healthy donors. Broader study findings: According to the study, 160 or so TCR beta chains were cytomegalovirus-associated.

Clones were sequenced by immunoSEQ multiplex PCR, and TCRdb holds only the in-frame ones, with some missing. The repertoire holds fewer than 200,000 clones, with 86% as singletons. On this clone: Its target is not known.

The CDR3 covers 15 residues. V was clipped by 1 base and J by 7 bases; unmatched bases: 9. The germline gives CDR1 LGHNT, CDR2 FRNRAP. The sequence derives from a woman aged 18-35 years in good health and CMV-seronegative. The rearrangement joins TRBV12-5 to TRBJ2-5, with 7 bases aligning to TRBD2. Sequenced input: PBMCs. This chain's CDR3 is CASGLDPSGGGTQYF. The CDR3 nucleotides are TGTGCTAGTGGTTTGGACCCCTCGGGGGGTGGGACCCAGTACTTC.